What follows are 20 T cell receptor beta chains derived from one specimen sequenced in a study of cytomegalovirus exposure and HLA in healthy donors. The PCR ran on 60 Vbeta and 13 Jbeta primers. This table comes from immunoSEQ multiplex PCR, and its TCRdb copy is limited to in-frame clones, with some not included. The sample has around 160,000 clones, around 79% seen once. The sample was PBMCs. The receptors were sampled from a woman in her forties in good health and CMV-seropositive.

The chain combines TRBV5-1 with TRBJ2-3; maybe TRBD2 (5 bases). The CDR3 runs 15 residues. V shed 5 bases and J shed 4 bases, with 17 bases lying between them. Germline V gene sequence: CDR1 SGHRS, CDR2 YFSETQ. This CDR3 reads CASSRQLEVPDTQYF. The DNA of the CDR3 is TGCGCCAGCAGTCGACAACTAGAGGTCCCAGATACGCAGTATTTT.

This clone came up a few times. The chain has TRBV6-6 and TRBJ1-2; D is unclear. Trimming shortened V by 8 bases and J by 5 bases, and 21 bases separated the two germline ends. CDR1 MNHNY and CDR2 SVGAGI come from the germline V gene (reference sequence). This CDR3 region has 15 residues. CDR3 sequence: CASSREFRNPYGYTF. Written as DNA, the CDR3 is TGTGCCAGCTCCCGAGAGTTCCGCAACCCGTATGGCTACACCTTC.

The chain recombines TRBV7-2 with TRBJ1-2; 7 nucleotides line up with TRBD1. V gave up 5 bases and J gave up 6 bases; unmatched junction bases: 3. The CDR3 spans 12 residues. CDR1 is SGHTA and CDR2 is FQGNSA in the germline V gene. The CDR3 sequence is CASSQGGNGYTF. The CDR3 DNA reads TGTGCCAGCAGCCAAGGGGGCAATGGCTACACCTTC.

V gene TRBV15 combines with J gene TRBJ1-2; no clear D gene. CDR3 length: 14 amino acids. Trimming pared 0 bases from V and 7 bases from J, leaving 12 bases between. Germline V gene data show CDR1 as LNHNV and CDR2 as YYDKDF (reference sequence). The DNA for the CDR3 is TGTGCCACCAGCAGAGATCGTTTAACTAGTGGCTACACCTTC. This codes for CATSRDRLTSGYTF.

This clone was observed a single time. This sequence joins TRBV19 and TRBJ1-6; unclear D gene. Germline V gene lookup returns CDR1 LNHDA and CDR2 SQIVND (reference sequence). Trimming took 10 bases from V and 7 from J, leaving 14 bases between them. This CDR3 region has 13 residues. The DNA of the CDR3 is TGTGCCACCAGCAACCCCGGGAATTCACCCCTCCACTTT. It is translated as CATSNPGNSPLHF. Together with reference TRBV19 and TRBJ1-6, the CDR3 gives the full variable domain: DGGITQSPKYLFRKEGQNVTLSCEQNLNHDAMYWYRQDPGQGLRLIYYSQIVNDFQKGDIAEGYSVSREKKESFPLTVTSAQKNPTAFYLCATSNPGNSPLHFGNGTRLTVT.

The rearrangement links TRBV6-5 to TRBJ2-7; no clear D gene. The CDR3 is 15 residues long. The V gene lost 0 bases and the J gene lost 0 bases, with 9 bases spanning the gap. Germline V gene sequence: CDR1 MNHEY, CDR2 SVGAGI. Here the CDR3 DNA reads TGTGCCAGCAGTTACTCCGCCACCTACTCCTACGAGCAGTACTTC. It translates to CASSYSATYSYEQYF.

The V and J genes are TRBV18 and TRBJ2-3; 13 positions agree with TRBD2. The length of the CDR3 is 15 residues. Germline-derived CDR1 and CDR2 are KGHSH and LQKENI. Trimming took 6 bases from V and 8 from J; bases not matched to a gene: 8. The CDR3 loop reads CASSQTSGGAVTQYF. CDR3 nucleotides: TGTGCCAGCTCCCAAACTAGCGGGGGGGCCGTTACGCAGTATTTT.

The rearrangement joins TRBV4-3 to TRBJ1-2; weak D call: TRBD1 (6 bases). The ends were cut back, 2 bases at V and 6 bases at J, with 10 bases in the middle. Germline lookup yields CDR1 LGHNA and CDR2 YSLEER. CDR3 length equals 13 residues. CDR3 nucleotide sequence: TGCGCCAGCAGCCAAAACAGGGCCGATGGCTACACCTTC. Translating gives CASSQNRADGYTF.

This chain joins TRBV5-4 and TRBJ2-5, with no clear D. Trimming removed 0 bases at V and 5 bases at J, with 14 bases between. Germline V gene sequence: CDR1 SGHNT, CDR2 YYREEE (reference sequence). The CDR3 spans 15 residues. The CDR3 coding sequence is TGTGCCAGCAGCTTGGAAGACTCCCCCCAGGAGACCCAGTACTTC. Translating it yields CASSLEDSPQETQYF.

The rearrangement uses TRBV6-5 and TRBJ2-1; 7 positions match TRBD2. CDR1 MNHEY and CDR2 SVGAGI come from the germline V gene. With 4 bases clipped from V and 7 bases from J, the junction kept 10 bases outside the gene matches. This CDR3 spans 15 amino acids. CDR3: CASSSAGGGSNEQFF. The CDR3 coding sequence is TGTGCCAGCAGTTCCGCGGGCGGGGGTTCAAATGAGCAGTTCTTC.

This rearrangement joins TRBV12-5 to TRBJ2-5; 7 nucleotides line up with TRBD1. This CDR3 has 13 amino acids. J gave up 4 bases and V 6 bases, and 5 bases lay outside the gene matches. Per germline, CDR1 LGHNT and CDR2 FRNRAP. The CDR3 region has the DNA TGTGCTAGTGGCCGAGCAGGGGGAGAGACCCAGTACTTC. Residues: CASGRAGGETQYF. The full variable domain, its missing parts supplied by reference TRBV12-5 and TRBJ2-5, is DARVTQTPRHKVTEMGQEVTMRCQPILGHNTVFWYRQTMMQGLELLAYFRNRAPLDDSGMPKDRFSAEMPDATLATLKIQPSEPRDSAVYFCASGRAGGETQYFGPGTRLLVL.

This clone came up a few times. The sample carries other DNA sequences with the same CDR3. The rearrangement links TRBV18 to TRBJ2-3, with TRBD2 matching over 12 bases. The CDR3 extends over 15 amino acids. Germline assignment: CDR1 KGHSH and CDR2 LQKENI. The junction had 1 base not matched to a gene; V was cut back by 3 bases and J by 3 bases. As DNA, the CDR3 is TGTGCCAGCTCACCCGGACTAGCGGGAACAGATACGCAGTATTTT. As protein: CASSPGLAGTDTQYF.

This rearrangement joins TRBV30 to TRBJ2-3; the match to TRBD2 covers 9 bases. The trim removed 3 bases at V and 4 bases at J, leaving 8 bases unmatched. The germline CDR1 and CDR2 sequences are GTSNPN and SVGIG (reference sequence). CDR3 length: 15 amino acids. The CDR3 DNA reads TGTGCCTGGAGGTCCGGGGGCGGGAGGGCAGATACGCAGTATTTT. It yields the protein CAWRSGGGRADTQYF.

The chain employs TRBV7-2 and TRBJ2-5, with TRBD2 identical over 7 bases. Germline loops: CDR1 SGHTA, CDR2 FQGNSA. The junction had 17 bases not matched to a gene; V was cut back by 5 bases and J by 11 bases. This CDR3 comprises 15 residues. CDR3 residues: CASSDGGWPRGEQYF. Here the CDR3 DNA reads TGTGCCAGCAGCGACGGGGGGTGGCCGAGAGGTGAGCAGTACTTC.

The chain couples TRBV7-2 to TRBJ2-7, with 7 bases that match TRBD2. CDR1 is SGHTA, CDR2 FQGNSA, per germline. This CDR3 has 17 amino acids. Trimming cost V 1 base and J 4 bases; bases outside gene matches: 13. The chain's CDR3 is CASSLGLGRGLRYEQYF. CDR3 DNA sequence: TGTGCCAGCAGCTTAGGCCTTGGGAGGGGACTCCGATACGAGCAGTACTTC.

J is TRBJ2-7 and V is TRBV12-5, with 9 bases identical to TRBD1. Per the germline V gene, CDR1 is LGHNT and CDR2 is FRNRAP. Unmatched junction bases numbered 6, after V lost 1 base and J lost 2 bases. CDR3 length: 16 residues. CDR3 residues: CASGLARQGGTYEQYF. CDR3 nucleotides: TGTGCTAGTGGTTTGGCGCGACAGGGGGGCACCTACGAGCAGTACTTC.

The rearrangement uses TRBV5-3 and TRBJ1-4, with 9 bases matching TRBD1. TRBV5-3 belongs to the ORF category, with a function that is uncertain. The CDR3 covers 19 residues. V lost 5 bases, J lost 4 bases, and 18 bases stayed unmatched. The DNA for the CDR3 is TGTGCCAGAAGACCTACACCAGGACAGGGGAGGAGAGGTAATGAAAAACTGTTTTTT. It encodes CARRPTPGQGRRGNEKLFF.

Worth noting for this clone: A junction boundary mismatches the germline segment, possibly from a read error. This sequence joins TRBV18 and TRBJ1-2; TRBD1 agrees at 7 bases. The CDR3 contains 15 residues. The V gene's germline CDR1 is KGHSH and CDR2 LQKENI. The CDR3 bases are TGTGCCAGCTCATCACCAGGGACAGACACTAATGGCTACACCTTC. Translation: CASSSPGTDTNGYTF.

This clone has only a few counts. CDR3 in DNA: TGTGCCACCAGCAGGTCAGCGGGAGCGTCCTACGAGCAGTACTTC. Amino acid sequence: CATSRSAGASYEQYF. The chain couples TRBV15 to TRBJ2-7, with 8 nucleotides matching TRBD2. CDR1 LNHNV and CDR2 YYDKDF come from the germline V gene (reference sequence). Losses at the gene ends were 3 bases for V and 1 base for J; bases not matched to a gene: 5. The CDR3 is 15 residues long.

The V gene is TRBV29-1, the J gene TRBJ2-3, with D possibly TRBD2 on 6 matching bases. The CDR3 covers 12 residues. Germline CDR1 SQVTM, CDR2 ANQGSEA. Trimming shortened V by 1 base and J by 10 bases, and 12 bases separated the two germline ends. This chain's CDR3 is CSVEVGGAAQYF. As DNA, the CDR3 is TGCAGCGTTGAAGTCGGAGGGGCTGCGCAGTATTTT.